This T cell receptor beta chain was sequenced during a study of low-dose radiotherapy and immunotherapy resistance in tumors (dated by TCRdb to the early 2020s). Study-wide context: In Cohort 1, each fraction delivered 0.5 Gy every 2 weeks, and the prescribed total PTV dose was 6.5 Gy. Patients in Cohort 2 were given 1 Gy per fraction every two weeks, for a total of 13 Gy across 26 weeks. Nivolumab and ipilimumab were both given intravenously, with nivolumab at a 240 mg flat dose every two weeks and ipilimumab at 1 mg/kg every six weeks. Cyclophosphamide 200 mg/m2 was administered intravenously every two weeks, one day before each radiation and immunotherapy administration. Starting on cycle 1 day 1, patients took 300 mg of aspirin by mouth once a day for four cycles. Trial participants were not randomized into treatment groups. Eight patients were included in the translational analysis: three from the first dose cohort and the first five from the second dose cohort.

The CDR3 spans 15 residues, from the cysteine through the phenylalanine. This entry keeps only the CDR3 DNA: 45 bases, framed from base 1. Per the germline V gene (reference sequence), LGHDT is the CDR1 and YNNKEL is the CDR2. Trimming accounts for 4 bases at V and 7 bases at J, while the number of junction bases matched to no gene is 9. According to the study, the label for this sample's time point signals: before trial treatment. Donors were enrolled in RACIN, a single-arm phase I dose-escalation trial combining nivolumab, ipilimumab, aspirin, low-dose cyclophosphamide and low-dose radiotherapy. Eligible patients had advanced, TIL-negative solid tumors. The data were produced on an Illumina HiSeq 2500. First-strand cDNA was synthesized using Superscript III and a set of TRAV- and TRBV-specific primers, so that both TCRalpha and TCRbeta chains were covered. An approximately 20-cycle PCR with Phusion amplified the TCRs, pairing a constant-region primer with the adapter that was attached to the V primers. The isolated mRNA was amplified using the MessageAmp II aRNA Amplification Kit, with in vitro transcription performed for roughly 16 hours at 37 degrees C. mRNA for TCR sequencing was isolated with the Dynabeads mRNA DIRECT Purification Kit. A second roughly 24-cycle Phusion PCR added indexed Illumina adapters, and products were purified with AMPure XP beads. Per the source publication's procedure: Custom Perl scripts were used to pool TCR sequences that encoded the same protein, to remove out-of-frame sequences, and to calculate the abundance of each clonotype. Any TCR sequence supported by only a single read was excluded from analysis. Repertoire metrics included Shannon entropy, Gini index, clonality, richness, and frequency of TCRs shared between repertoires. TCRdb trimmed the raw reads at Q25, called clones with MiXCR and kept productive beta chains. Every CDR3 protein is listed once, alongside the most common genes and DNA of its rows. These V and J calls originate from TCRdb's pipeline instead of the authors' own analysis. The table for this sample lists over 65,000 distinct CDR3 sequences; over 15% of them were counted only once. About 2.5% of the sample is held by the ten biggest clonotypes.

This clonotype has ten or more counts. What this receptor recognizes is not known. Base qualities are missing; no much larger clone stands one base away. The receptor was isolated from a male donor with prostate cancer. Sample: PBMCs, taken before treatment. The chain is encoded by TRBV3-1 joined to TRBJ2-7; TRBD1 lines up with 11 middle nucleotides. CDR3 sequence: CASSPSGQGAREQYF. The nucleotides are TGTGCCAGCAGCCCTTCCGGACAGGGGGCAAGGGAGCAGTACTTC.